This entry features one T cell receptor beta chain sequence. Its antigen target is currently unknown. No much larger clonotype is one base removed from it; base qualities were not supplied. CD8 naive samples consisted of CD45RO-negative cells that were positively selected for CCR7, yielding a CD45RA+CCR7+ population without TemRA cells. Healthy HIV-negative adults with no recently reported acute infections or vaccinations were included as donors. Only Caucasian adults living in Nashville, Tennessee, USA were represented among the donors. After blood collection by leukapheresis, PBMCs were isolated using Ficoll-Histopaque density gradient centrifugation and then cryopreserved in the vapor phase of liquid nitrogen. Purity and quantity of every magnetically sorted T cell population were checked by analytical flow cytometry. Genomic DNA was isolated from every sorted fraction and measured by UV absorbance on a Nanodrop 2000c.

CDR1 and CDR2 are read off the germline V gene (reference sequence) as WNHNN and SYGVQD. The CDR3 measures 13 amino acids from cysteine to phenylalanine. The sequence is cut down to CDR3 DNA, 39 bases in frame from base 1. A distance of 5 bases separates the germline ends of V and J, which lose 2 bases and 2 bases respectively. The data stem from a study of shared clonotypes between healthy human individuals (dated by TCRdb to 2018 to 2020). Notes on the research overall: The cohort included three men and a couple of women between 18 and 49 years of age. Per donor, three plates each were used for CD4 naive and CD4 memory, two for CD8 naive, and one for CD8 memory. To estimate repertoire size and how much clonotype sharing occurs between individuals, the study deeply sequenced the blood TCR repertoires of five healthy adults. To increase sequencing depth and limit assay-specific biases, different laboratories used diverse techniques to prepare libraries and sequence TCR repertoires. Leukapheresis yielded between about 0.94 and 10 billion PBMCs per donor. Paper-wide results and their limitations: Compared with non-shared clonotypes, the clonotypes found in all four sorted-subset donors had higher generation probabilities. Incomplete sequencing was indicated by rarefaction of sorted-subset datasets, despite the large sequencing depth. The small number of donors limited the genetic and exposure-history diversity represented. Across four donors, roughly 5.1% of naive CD4, 3.5% of naive CD8, approximately 2.5% of memory CD4, and 0.4% of memory CD8 clonotypes were shared. Pairwise subsampling indicated that sequencing depth was expected to affect the degree of clonotype sharing among donors. Estimated clonotype richness was generally larger for naive than for memory subsets. Sampling was limited to blood, and TCR repertoires in tissue likely differ from TCR repertoires in blood.

Using the deep immunoSEQ assay, multiplex PCR amplified TCR CDR3 regions from genomic DNA. For each cell subset, the extracted genomic DNA was distributed evenly across all wells of several immunoSEQ 96-well plates, and each plate served as one replicate. For sorted subsets, each replicate PCR was loaded with roughly 200 ng genomic DNA, equivalent to approximately 27,000 T cell genomes. Purified libraries were measured with a Qubit 3.0 fluorometer, size-checked on a Bioanalyzer 2100, and measured again with the KAPA Library Quantification kit. Every immunoSEQ 96-well plate was sequenced on a separate single-read 150-cycle Illumina NextSeq 550 flow cell. The study's own analysis went as follows. The immunoSEQ output contained only junctional sequences without quality scores, so filtering could not match that applied to full-length reads. To assign V/J genes and CDR3, sequences were annotated using PyIR, a Python wrapper for IgBLAST v1.9, with IMGT germline references. Any read was removed if the V/J assignment was weak (E-value above 1e-6), the CDR3 was missing, or the read contained stop codons, out-of-frame junctions, or ambiguous translated residues. V3J clonotypes were defined by identical inferred V gene, J gene, and CDR3 amino acid sequence. The percentage overlap between two repertoires was calculated by dividing the number of shared unique clonotypes by the size of the smaller repertoire. Richness of each repertoire was evaluated using RTK rarefaction, the Chao1 estimator, and Recon v2.1 estimates of unobserved clonotypes. OLGA was used to compute generation probabilities for all TCRbeta clonotypes that the gDNA method yielded from a handful of donors. Entries here come from immuneACCESS through TCRdb and include only in-frame sequences with V and J called. Some clones fail to appear in such tables; in the studies checked, an unresolved V gene covers under half of the shortfall, and the cause of the remainder is unknown. V and J calls plus clone size are reproduced from that table; the DNA served to infer D and trimming. In all, the sample holds about 2.1 million clones, and 90% to 95% of those were seen once. The biggest ten clones account for less than 2% of the sample.

The sample was naive CD8+ T cells from PBMCs. The cell subset or site label corresponds to: CD45RA+CCR7+. This clonotype was sampled from a young man in good health. Some clones in this sample may be carry-over from other donors' samples. The chain was built from TRBV10-1 and TRBJ2-3; confidence is insufficient to name the D gene. The DNA sequence is TGCGCCAGCAGTGAGGAGTTCACAGATACGCAGTATTTT. This translates into CASSEEFTDTQYF.